The clone carrying this T cell receptor (beta chain) occurred once. It was approximately 0.2 ug DNA, about 30,000 T cell genomes, that sorted-subset replicate PCRs used. The protocol was immunoSEQ multiplex PCR, while the TCRdb copy is restricted to in-frame clones and leaves out a portion. This sample has approximately 1.5 million clones, with 98% found just once. The germline gives CDR1 SGHTA, CDR2 FQGNSA. This CDR3 contains 14 residues. V lost 5 bases, J lost 5 bases, and 16 bases lay in between. These data originate in a study of shared clonotypes between healthy human individuals. The rearrangement links TRBV7-2 to TRBJ2-7; D remains unclear. Specimen: naive CD4+ T cells sorted from blood. This sample's subset: CD45RA+ positively selected. The TCR sequence derives from a man younger than 40 in good health. The CDR3 sequence: CASSPTGRPHEQYF. As DNA, the CDR3 is TGTGCCAGCAGCCCGACCGGCCGCCCCCACGAGCAGTACTTC.